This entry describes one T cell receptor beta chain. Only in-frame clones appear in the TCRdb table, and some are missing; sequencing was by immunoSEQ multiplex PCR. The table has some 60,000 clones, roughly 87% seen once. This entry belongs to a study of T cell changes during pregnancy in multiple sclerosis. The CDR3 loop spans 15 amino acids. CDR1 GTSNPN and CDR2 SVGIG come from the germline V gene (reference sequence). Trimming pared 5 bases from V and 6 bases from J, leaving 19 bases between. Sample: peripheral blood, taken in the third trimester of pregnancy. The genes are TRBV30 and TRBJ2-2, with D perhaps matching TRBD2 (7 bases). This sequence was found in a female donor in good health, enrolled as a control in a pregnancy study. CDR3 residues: CAWVGRGAGAGELFF. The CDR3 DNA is TGTGCCTGGGTGGGCCGGGGGGCTGGCGCCGGGGAGCTGTTTTTT.